Below, 25 T cell receptor beta chains from the same sample are listed, as sequenced in a study of T-cell memory formation after mild COVID-19. TCRdb used MiXCR to reprocess the 5' RACE reads, holding one entry per CDR3 protein. The data hold around 370,000 distinct CDR3 sequences, with roughly 20% observed a single time. Sample: PBMCs or a T cell subset sorted from them (not recorded which). These TCRs come from an adult woman who had mild COVID-19 (a few samples of this study predate the infection). Cell type and time point are not known.

This clonotype was found a few times. The chain combines TRBV7-9 with TRBJ1-2, with 8 bases lining up with TRBD1. The CDR3 is made up of 14 amino acids. Germline V gene data show CDR1 as SEHNR and CDR2 as FQNEAQ (reference sequence). The V segment lost 5 bases and the J segment 4 bases; nucleotides outside the gene matches: 6. The CDR3 loop is CASSRPGTGYGYTF. The CDR3 DNA reads TGTGCCAGCAGCCGACCCGGGACAGGCTATGGCTACACCTTC.

This clonotype was counted between two and nine times. The chain recombines TRBV7-9 with TRBJ2-6, with D possibly matching TRBD2 (6 bases). The CDR3 extends over 14 amino acids. Germline V gene data show CDR1 as SEHNR and CDR2 as FQNEAQ (reference sequence). Trimming took 7 bases from V and 5 from J, leaving 12 bases between them. In nucleotides, the CDR3 is TGTGCCAGCATTTACGGGGGATGGGCCAACGTCCTGACTTTC. Residues: CASIYGGWANVLTF.

This clonotype was seen a handful of times. The V call is TRBV6-1, the J call TRBJ1-1; 9 bases are a match to TRBD1. The germline CDR1 and CDR2 sequences are MNHNS and SASEGT. The CDR3 has 12 residues. V gave up 3 bases and J gave up 10 bases; unmatched junction bases: 3. CDR3 in DNA: TGTGCCAGCAGTGACATGGGACAGGGAGCTTTCTTT. It encodes CASSDMGQGAFF.

This clonotype has a handful of counts. This rearrangement joins TRBV29-1 to TRBJ1-1; no clear D gene. The CDR3 consists of 13 residues. The V end lost 6 bases, the J end lost 4 bases, and 15 bases lay between the germline ends. Per the germline V gene, CDR1 is SQVTM and CDR2 is ANQGSEA. CDR3 DNA sequence: TGCAGCGTCCGGGCGCGTTTAGGCACTGAAGCTTTCTTT. This codes for CSVRARLGTEAFF.

This clonotype was observed a few times. V usage is TRBV7-9 and J usage is TRBJ2-5; D remains unclear. The CDR3 runs to 17 residues. From germline, CDR1 is SEHNR and CDR2 FQNEAQ (reference sequence). Trimming left V 5 bases short and J 2 bases short, with 21 bases between. The CDR3 region has the DNA TGTGCCAGCAGCCCAGTGCGGTCCAGAGATTTTCAAGAGACCCAGTACTTC. It codes for CASSPVRSRDFQETQYF.

The chain joins TRBV12-3 or TRBV12-4 to TRBJ2-1; 9 positions match TRBD2. CDR3 length equals 14 residues. V was pared by 7 bases and J by 6 bases, with 7 bases of the junction left unmatched. CDR3 region: CASTGPGLANEQFF. The CDR3 DNA reads TGTGCCAGCACGGGACCGGGACTAGCCAATGAGCAGTTCTTC.

The CDR3 coding sequence is TGTGCCAGCAGCAGCCCAGAGACAGATACGCAGTATTTT. It codes for CASSSPETDTQYF. The rearrangement uses TRBV7-2 and TRBJ2-3, with D unclear. Germline V gene sequence: CDR1 SGHTA, CDR2 FQGNSA. The V end was cut by 5 bases, the J end by 3 bases, with 9 bases between. This CDR3 spans 13 amino acids.

This clonotype was found a few times. The DNA for the CDR3 is TGTGCCAGCAGCCCCGCGGGAGGAAACACCATATATTTT. It codes for CASSPAGGNTIYF. The gene calls are TRBV7-9 and TRBJ1-3, with unresolved D. The CDR3 covers 13 residues. V gave up 5 bases and J gave up 4 bases, with 9 bases separating them. The V gene's germline CDR1 is SEHNR and CDR2 FQNEAQ (reference sequence).

This chain links TRBV18 with TRBJ2-1, with D uncertain. Germline CDR1 is KGHSH and CDR2 is LQKENI. V was trimmed by 1 base and J by 7 bases, leaving 11 bases between them. CDR3 length equals 14 residues. The CDR3 here is CASSPLLGFNEQFF. CDR3 nucleotide sequence: TGTGCCAGCTCACCACTCTTAGGGTTTAATGAGCAGTTCTTC.

The chain combines TRBV28 with TRBJ2-1; possibly TRBD2 for D (6 bases). The CDR3 totals 15 residues. V lost 6 bases, J lost 8 bases, and 20 bases lay in between. Germline CDR1 reads MDHEN; CDR2 reads SYDVKM. CDR3 sequence reads: CASSSRREFGDEQFF. In DNA form, the CDR3 reads TGTGCCAGCAGCTCAAGGAGGGAGTTCGGCGATGAGCAGTTCTTC.

This clonotype was counted ten times or more. The chain is built from TRBV12-3 or TRBV12-4 and TRBJ2-5; weak D call: TRBD1 (5 bases). The CDR3 is made up of 15 amino acids. Trimming removed 2 bases at V and 4 bases at J, with 14 bases between. CDR3 sequence: CASSLLAGKGETQYF. DNA for the CDR3: TGTGCCAGCAGTTTACTGGCAGGGAAGGGAGAGACCCAGTACTTC.

This clonotype was counted between two and nine times. This chain uses TRBV12-3 or TRBV12-4 with TRBJ2-1; D possibly uses TRBD1 or TRBD2 (5 bases each). CDR3 length: 17 residues. V lost 6 bases and J 4 bases, leaving 22 bases between the germline ends. CDR3 nucleotide sequence: TGTGCCAGCAGCCATCGGGTTAGAGGGAGACAGTACAATGAGCAGTTCTTC. It specifies CASSHRVRGRQYNEQFF.

The V and J genes are TRBV27 and TRBJ1-5, with D possibly TRBD1 on 6 matching bases. Trimming removed 5 bases from V and 4 bases from J, with 15 bases in between. CDR1 is MNHEY and CDR2 is SMNVEV in the germline V gene (reference sequence). CDR3 length: 15 residues. CDR3 nucleotide sequence: TGTGCCAGCAGTGCCGGGACAAGCCGGAATCAGCCCCAGCATTTT. Translating gives CASSAGTSRNQPQHF.

This clonotype was picked up a small number of times. J is TRBJ2-4 and V is TRBV7-9, with D possibly being TRBD2 (7 bases). Germline V lookup: CDR1 SEHNR, CDR2 FQNEAQ (reference sequence). Trimming cost V 5 bases and J 8 bases, with 13 bases left between them. The CDR3 is 13 amino acids. The CDR3 DNA reads TGTGCCAGCAGCCGGGAGGAGGGGGACATTCAGTACTTC. Encoded protein: CASSREEGDIQYF.

This clonotype was picked up one time. The chain combines TRBV7-7 with TRBJ2-7; 12 nucleotides line up with TRBD1. The length of the CDR3 is 14 residues. Germline CDR1 and CDR2: SSHAT and FNYEAQ (reference sequence). The DNA of the CDR3 is TGTGCTAGCGCCCCCGGGACAGGGGGCGACGAGCAGTACTTC. Translation gives CASAPGTGGDEQYF.

The chain is built from TRBV18 and TRBJ2-7, with D possibly matching TRBD1 (5 bases). CDR1 and CDR2 (germline): KGHSH, LQKENI. CDR3 length equals 14 residues. Trimming removed 3 bases from V and 3 bases from J, with 12 bases in between. CDR3 residues: CASSPVGPNYEQYF. In DNA form, the CDR3 reads TGTGCCAGCTCACCTGTGGGGCCTAACTACGAGCAGTACTTC.

This clonotype was picked up a small number of times. This chain joins TRBV6-5 and TRBJ2-7; 11 bases are shared with TRBD1. The CDR3 extends over 16 amino acids. Losses at the gene ends were 0 bases for V and 4 bases for J; bases not matched to a gene: 5. Germline values: CDR1 MNHEY, CDR2 SVGAGI. This CDR3 is CASSYSTGTGGYEQYF. For the CDR3, the DNA is TGTGCCAGCAGTTACTCGACGGGGACAGGGGGGTACGAGCAGTACTTC.

The chain employs TRBV6-6 and TRBJ1-1; 9 nucleotides line up with TRBD1. CDR1 MNHNY and CDR2 SVGAGI come from the germline V gene (reference sequence). V trimming: 5 bases; J trimming: 6 bases; junction bases outside the gene matches: 13. The CDR3 has 16 amino acids. The CDR3: CASSIGAYRGRAEAFF. For the CDR3, the DNA is TGTGCCAGCAGTATTGGGGCTTACAGGGGGCGGGCTGAAGCTTTCTTT.

The gene calls are TRBV6-1 and TRBJ1-1, with 9 bases identical to TRBD1. The CDR3 sequence is 13 residues long. The trim removed 10 bases at V and 4 bases at J, leaving 7 bases unmatched. The germline V gene has CDR1 MNHNS and CDR2 SASEGT. The DNA for the CDR3 is TGTGCCACCGACAGGGGGTCGGCCACTGAAGCTTTCTTT. Amino acid sequence: CATDRGSATEAFF.

This clonotype appeared a few times. CDR3 bases: TGTGCCAGCAGAGTCGGCGCAGATACGCAGTATTTT. As protein: CASRVGADTQYF. The chain recombines TRBV27 with TRBJ2-3, with D unclear. Germline V CDR1 and CDR2: MNHEY, SMNVEV (reference sequence). V was clipped by 6 bases and J by 4 bases, with 8 bases between them. This CDR3 has 12 residues.

This clonotype was observed a handful of times. The chain combines TRBV7-2 with TRBJ2-7, with TRBD1 matching over 7 bases. The CDR3 consists of 16 residues. Germline-derived CDR1 and CDR2 are SGHTA and FQGNSA. V trimming: 2 bases; J trimming: 1 base; junction bases outside the gene matches: 8. The CDR3 DNA sequence: TGTGCCAGCAGCTTACCTCCGGGACAGTGGTCCTACGAGCAGTACTTC. This sequence encodes CASSLPPGQWSYEQYF.

Comment on this clonotype: A much larger clone lies one base from this, so it may be a read error. The V call is TRBV12-3 or TRBV12-4, the J call TRBJ2-1; TRBD1 is a possible D gene (6 bases). The CDR3 covers 17 residues. V was trimmed by 5 bases and J by 6 bases, leaving 23 bases between them. The CDR3 spells CASSPRWGRGGRNEQFF. DNA for the CDR3: TGTGCCAGCAGTCCCAGGTGGGGCAGGGGCGGACGCAATGAGCAGTTCTTC.

This clonotype has ten or more counts. The chain combines TRBV11-2 with TRBJ2-5, with 8 bases matching TRBD2. V dropped 1 base and J dropped 5; count of bases not matched to a gene: 3. In germline, CDR1 is SGHAT, CDR2 FQNNGV. The CDR3 is 14 residues long. The CDR3 DNA follows: TGTGCCAGCAGCTTAGGTCCGGGAGGGGAGACCCAGTACTTC. Amino acid sequence: CASSLGPGGETQYF.

This clonotype was seen more than once but under ten times. The chain is built from TRBV12-3 or TRBV12-4 and TRBJ2-3; 9 bases fit TRBD1. The junction had 10 bases not matched to a gene; V was cut back by 6 bases and J by 0 bases. This CDR3 region has 17 residues. CDR3 protein: CASSKLRTGASTDTQYF. The CDR3 bases are TGTGCCAGCAGCAAACTCAGGACAGGGGCTAGCACAGATACGCAGTATTTT.

Here the CDR3 DNA reads TGTGCCAGCAGCCAAGTCGTAGGGAAAGCTTTCTTT. Amino acids: CASSQVVGKAFF. J is TRBJ1-1 and V is TRBV3-1; D is undetermined. Germline V gene data show CDR1 as LGHDT and CDR2 as YNNKEL (reference sequence). Deletions cut 1 base from V and 9 bases from J, with 9 bases between. The CDR3 runs 12 residues.